Shown below are 23 T cell receptor beta chains from a single sample sequenced in a study of cytomegalovirus exposure and HLA in healthy donors. PCR was performed using 60 Vbeta and 13 Jbeta primers. Produced via immunoSEQ multiplex PCR; TCRdb's table is partial and in-frame only. Of 100,000 to 150,000 clones in the sample, around three quarters were seen once. Input material: PBMCs. The receptors derive from a male donor in good health and CMV-seropositive.

J is TRBJ2-7 and V is TRBV7-6, with 7 bases aligning to TRBD1. V lost 4 bases to trimming and J lost 3 bases; unmatched junction nucleotides: 6. The CDR3 runs 14 residues. CDR1 and CDR2 from the germline V gene are SGHVS and FNYEAQ. The CDR3 region has the DNA TGTGCCAGCAGCTCCCGACAGGGCCACTACGAGCAGTACTTC. This translates into CASSSRQGHYEQYF. The whole variable domain, filled in from reference TRBV7-6 and TRBJ2-7, reads GAGVSQSPRYKVTKRGQDVALRCDPISGHVSLYWYRQALGQGPEFLTYFNYEAQQDKSGLPNDRFSAERPEGSISTLTIQRTEQRDSAMYRCASSSRQGHYEQYFGPGTRLTVT.

The V gene is TRBV30, the J gene TRBJ1-1, with no clear D. The length of the CDR3 is 12 residues. Trimming shortened V by 1 base and J by 11 bases, and 14 bases separated the two germline ends. The germline V gene has CDR1 GTSNPN and CDR2 SVGIG (reference sequence). DNA for the CDR3: TGTGCCTGGAGTGCCGGAGGGTATTTGGCTTTCTTT. Amino acid sequence: CAWSAGGYLAFF.

As DNA, the CDR3 is TGTGCCAGCAGCCTCCGGACTGTTCAAGAGACCCAGTACTTC. This codes for CASSLRTVQETQYF. The gene calls are TRBV7-9 and TRBJ2-5, with a tentative D call TRBD2 (5 bases). Per germline, CDR1 SEHNR and CDR2 FQNEAQ (reference sequence). This CDR3 spans 14 amino acids. V lost 5 bases, J lost 2 bases, and 12 bases lay in between.

This chain joins TRBV7-6 and TRBJ2-2, with 10 bases lining up with TRBD1. CDR1 and CDR2 from the germline V gene are SGHVS and FNYEAQ. Unmatched junction bases numbered 7, after V lost 2 bases and J lost 7 bases. The length of the CDR3 is 16 residues. The CDR3 DNA reads as TGTGCCAGCAGCTTATTGGGACAGGGGAACTTCGGGGAGCTGTTTTTT. It codes for CASSLLGQGNFGELFF.

The chain employs TRBV11-2 and TRBJ1-3, with TRBD1 matching over 9 bases. V dropped 5 bases and J dropped 6; count of bases not matched to a gene: 5. Germline loops: CDR1 SGHAT, CDR2 FQNNGV. The CDR3 extends over 14 amino acids. CDR3 sequence: CASSPRTGVNTIYF. For the CDR3, the DNA is TGTGCCAGCAGCCCCCGGACAGGGGTAAACACCATATATTTT.

V usage is TRBV11-3 and J usage is TRBJ2-1, with 12 bases that match TRBD2. The CDR3 has 15 residues. Germline V gene lookup returns CDR1 SGHNT and CDR2 YENEEA. Trimming cost V 5 bases and J 7 bases; bases outside gene matches: 6. The CDR3 DNA is TGTGCCAGCAGCCTGAGACTAGCGGGAGAAAATGAGCAGTTCTTC. Translated: CASSLRLAGENEQFF.

This clone has just one count. An end of the junction does not agree with germline; a read error may underlie this. This chain joins TRBV7-8 and TRBJ2-4, with D perhaps TRBD2 (5 bases). There are 16 residues in the CDR3. The germline gives CDR1 SGHVS, CDR2 FQNEAQ. CDR3 in DNA: TGTGCCAGCAGCTTACAAACAGCTCTAGCCAAAAACAGTCAGTACTTC. Its translation is CASSLQTALAKNSQYF. The whole variable domain, filled in from reference TRBV7-8 and TRBJ2-4, reads GAGVSQSPRYKVAKRGQDVALRCDPISGHVSLFWYQQALGQGPEFLTYFQNEAQLDKSGLPSDRFFAERPEGSVSTLKIQRTQQEDSAVYLCASSLQTALAKNSQYFGAGTRLSVL.

The genes are TRBV13 and TRBJ1-1; no reliable D call. CDR1 is PRHDT and CDR2 is FYEKMQ in the germline V gene (reference sequence). Trimming shortened V by 5 bases and J by 0 bases, and 7 bases separated the two germline ends. The CDR3 is 13 amino acids. The CDR3 here is CASSNKMNTEAFF. DNA of the CDR3: TGTGCCAGCAGCAACAAGATGAACACTGAAGCTTTCTTT.

The chain employs TRBV19 and TRBJ2-2, with D possibly TRBD1 on 5 matching bases. This CDR3 is built from 15 residues. Germline assignment: CDR1 LNHDA and CDR2 SQIVND (reference sequence). V was shortened by 3 bases and J by 4 bases, with 12 bases between the two germline ends. The CDR3 loop reads CASSIGQGSTGELFF. The CDR3 region has the DNA TGTGCCAGTAGTATCGGGCAGGGCAGCACCGGGGAGCTGTTTTTT.

The rearrangement links TRBV30 to TRBJ2-3, with TRBD2 matching over 7 bases. The CDR3 spans 13 residues. V lost 1 base and J lost 3; bases outside the gene matches: 1. Per germline, CDR1 GTSNPN and CDR2 SVGIG (reference sequence). CDR3 DNA sequence: TGTGCCTGGAGTGGGGGAGGGACAGATACGCAGTATTTT. Amino acid sequence: CAWSGGGTDTQYF.

This clone appeared a few times. The chain is built from TRBV4-2 and TRBJ1-1; TRBD1 agrees at 9 bases. The V and J ends lost 1 base and 5 bases, in that order; junction bases with no gene match: 8. Germline-derived CDR1 and CDR2 are LGHNA and YNFKEQ. CDR3 length: 16 amino acids. The CDR3 DNA reads TGTGCCAGCAGCCAAGTGGGGACAGGGAAGGGAACTGAAGCTTTCTTT. This sequence encodes CASSQVGTGKGTEAFF.

The chain recombines TRBV6-5 with TRBJ2-7; 7 bases are shared with TRBD2. The V gene's germline CDR1 is MNHEY and CDR2 SVGAGI. CDR3 length equals 14 residues. V lost 2 bases, J lost 7 bases, and 8 bases stayed unmatched. The DNA for the CDR3 is TGTGCCAGCAGTTACGCTAGCGGCCACAGGGAGCAGTACTTC. It codes for CASSYASGHREQYF.

The chain recombines TRBV5-1 with TRBJ2-5; the match to TRBD1 covers 10 bases. The J call may be faulty, since TRBJ2-7 better matches the DNA end. The CDR3 contains 16 residues. CDR1 SGHRS and CDR2 YFSETQ come from the germline V gene. CDR3 in DNA: TGCGCCAGCAGCTCTACCTTGACAGGGGGCCCCTACGAGCAGTACTTC. It specifies CASSSTLTGGPYEQYF.

The chain is built from TRBV6-5 and TRBJ1-5, with D uncertain. This CDR3 region has 14 residues. Germline CDR1 MNHEY, CDR2 SVGAGI. Trimming left V 3 bases short and J 0 bases short, with 6 bases between. The CDR3 DNA reads as TGTGCCAGCAGTTATGAGTATAGCAATCAGCCCCAGCATTTT. It codes for CASSYEYSNQPQHF.

This clone appeared once. This rearrangement joins TRBV5-1 to TRBJ2-5; no definite D call. Gene TRBJ2-7 matches the end of the DNA better, so the J call may be wrong. Germline CDR1 and CDR2: SGHRS and YFSETQ. The CDR3 covers 12 residues. CDR3 protein: CASSLGVYEQYF. CDR3 DNA: TGCGCCAGCAGCTTGGGCGTCTACGAGCAGTACTTC.

The rearrangement uses TRBV7-2 and TRBJ1-1; D call uncertain. Germline assignment: CDR1 SGHTA and CDR2 FQGNSA. The V end was cut by 2 bases, the J end by 5 bases, with 15 bases between. The CDR3 is made up of 15 amino acids. In DNA, the CDR3 is TGTGCCAGCAGCTTAAAGGTGGCAGGAGGGACTGAAGCTTTCTTT. This codes for CASSLKVAGGTEAFF.

This clone was picked up a small number of times. The chain recombines TRBV2 with TRBJ1-3; 8 bases match TRBD1. In germline, CDR1 is SNHLY, CDR2 FYNNEI. J was trimmed by 2 bases and V by 11 bases; bases with no gene match: 8. This CDR3 is built from 14 residues. The CDR3 nucleotides are TGTGCCGGGGATACAGGGGGAACTGGAAACACCATATATTTT. Translating gives CAGDTGGTGNTIYF. The full variable domain, in which reference TRBV2 and TRBJ1-3 provide the parts outside the CDR3, is EPEVTQTPSHQVTQMGQEVILRCVPISNHLYFYWYRQILGQKVEFLVSFYNNEISEKSEIFDDQFSVERPDGSNFTLKIRSTKLEDSAMYFCAGDTGGTGNTIYFGEGSWLTVV.

This clone came up a few times. This chain connects TRBV6-1 to TRBJ2-2; TRBD1 agrees at 7 bases. The CDR3 spans 16 residues. V trimming: 4 bases; J trimming: 0 bases; junction bases outside the gene matches: 5. Germline CDR1 and CDR2: MNHNS and SASEGT. The CDR3 spells CASSGSGTANTGELFF. CDR3 nucleotides: TGTGCCAGCAGTGGATCCGGGACAGCGAACACCGGGGAGCTGTTTTTT.

This clone was observed a few times. The chain uses TRBV4-2 and TRBJ2-7; TRBD2 aligns across 14 bases. The germline V gene has CDR1 LGHNA and CDR2 YNFKEQ. With V trimmed by 0 bases and J by 3 bases, 10 bases remained unmatched. The CDR3 loop spans 19 amino acids. The CDR3 loop reads CASSQDISGTSGRSYEQYF. The CDR3 DNA sequence: TGTGCCAGCAGCCAAGATATTAGTGGGACTAGCGGGAGAAGCTACGAGCAGTACTTC.

The chain recombines TRBV7-9 with TRBJ2-3; D unclear. Germline V gene lookup returns CDR1 SEHNR and CDR2 FQNEAQ (reference sequence). V lost 3 bases to trimming and J lost 5 bases, with 12 bases between them. This CDR3 is 14 amino acids long. The CDR3 loop reads CASSFAGSGDTQYF. CDR3 in DNA: TGTGCCAGCAGCTTTGCCGGGTCTGGAGATACGCAGTATTTT.

This clone occurred once. J is TRBJ1-6 and V is TRBV5-8, with a weak D call TRBD1 (5 bases). The CDR3 contains 18 residues. V gave up 3 bases and J gave up 0 bases, with 16 bases separating them. Germline V gene sequence: CDR1 SGHTS, CDR2 YDEGEE. The CDR3 coding sequence is TGTGCCAGCAGCTCCCGTCCAGGGTGGAGCTCCTATAATTCACCCCTCCACTTT. It yields the protein CASSSRPGWSSYNSPLHF.

V and J are TRBV29-1 and TRBJ2-6, with TRBD1 as a possible D gene (5 bases). V shed 4 bases and J shed 0 bases, with 10 bases lying between them. The CDR3 consists of 15 residues. From germline, CDR1 is SQVTM and CDR2 ANQGSEA. CDR3 loop: CSVARQNSGANVLTF. Written as DNA, the CDR3 is TGCAGCGTTGCGAGACAGAACTCTGGGGCCAACGTCCTGACTTTC.

This clone was observed once. The CDR3 DNA follows: TGTGCCAGCAGTGAGGGACAGCCAGATACGCAGTATTTT. Protein: CASSEGQPDTQYF. The chain uses TRBV6-4 and TRBJ2-3; TRBD1 matches 7 bases. This CDR3 has 13 amino acids. V trimming: 3 bases; J trimming: 4 bases; junction bases outside the gene matches: 1. Looked up from germline, CDR1 is MRHNA and CDR2 is SNTAGT.